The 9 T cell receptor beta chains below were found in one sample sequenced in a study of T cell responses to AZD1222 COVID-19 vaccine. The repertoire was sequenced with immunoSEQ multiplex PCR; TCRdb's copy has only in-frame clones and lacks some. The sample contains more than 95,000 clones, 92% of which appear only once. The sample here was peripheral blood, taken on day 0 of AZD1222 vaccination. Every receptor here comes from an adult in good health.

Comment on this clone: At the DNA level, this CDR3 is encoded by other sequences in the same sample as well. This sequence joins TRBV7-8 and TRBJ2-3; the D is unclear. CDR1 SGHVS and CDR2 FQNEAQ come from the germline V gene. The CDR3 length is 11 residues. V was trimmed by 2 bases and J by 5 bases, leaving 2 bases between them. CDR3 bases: TGTGCCAGCAGCTTAAGAGATACGCAGTATTTT. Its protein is CASSLRDTQYF.

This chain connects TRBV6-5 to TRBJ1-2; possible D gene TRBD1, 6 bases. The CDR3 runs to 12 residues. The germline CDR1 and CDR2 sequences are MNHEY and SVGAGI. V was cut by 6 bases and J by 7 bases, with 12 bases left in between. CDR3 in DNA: TGTGCCAGCAGCCCAGGGGAGGGTGGCTACACCTTC. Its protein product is CASSPGEGGYTF.

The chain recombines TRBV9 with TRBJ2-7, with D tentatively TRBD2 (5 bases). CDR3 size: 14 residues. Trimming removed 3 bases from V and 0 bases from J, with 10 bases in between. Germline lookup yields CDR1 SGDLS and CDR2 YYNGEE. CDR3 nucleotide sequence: TGTGCCAGCAGCGCCACCGGGAACTCCTACGAGCAGTACTTC. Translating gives CASSATGNSYEQYF.

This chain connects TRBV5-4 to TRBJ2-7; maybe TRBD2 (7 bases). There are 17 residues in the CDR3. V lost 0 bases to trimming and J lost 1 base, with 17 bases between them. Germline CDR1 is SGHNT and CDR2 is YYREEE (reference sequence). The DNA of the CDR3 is TGTGCCAGCAGCTTGGCGGGGGGCGGGATGAGTTCCTACGAGCAGTACTTC. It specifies CASSLAGGGMSSYEQYF. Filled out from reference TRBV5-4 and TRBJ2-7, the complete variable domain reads ETGVTQSPTHLIKTRGQQVTLRCSSQSGHNTVSWYQQALGQGPQFIFQYYREEENGRGNFPPRFSGLQFPNYSSELNVNALELDDSALYLCASSLAGGGMSSYEQYFGPGTRLTVT.

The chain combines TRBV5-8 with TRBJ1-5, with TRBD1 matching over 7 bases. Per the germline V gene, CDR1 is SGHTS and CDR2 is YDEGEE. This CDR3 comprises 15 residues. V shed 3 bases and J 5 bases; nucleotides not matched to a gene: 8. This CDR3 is CASSYLDRPYQPQHF. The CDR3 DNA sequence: TGTGCCAGCAGCTACCTGGACAGGCCGTATCAGCCCCAGCATTTT.

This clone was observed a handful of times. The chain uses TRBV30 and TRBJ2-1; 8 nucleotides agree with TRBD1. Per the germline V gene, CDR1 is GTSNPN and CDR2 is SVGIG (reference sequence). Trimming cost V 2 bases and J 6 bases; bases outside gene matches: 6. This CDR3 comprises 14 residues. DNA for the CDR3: TGTGCCTGGAGTACTGGGACAGGAGCCAATGAGCAGTTCTTC. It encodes CAWSTGTGANEQFF.

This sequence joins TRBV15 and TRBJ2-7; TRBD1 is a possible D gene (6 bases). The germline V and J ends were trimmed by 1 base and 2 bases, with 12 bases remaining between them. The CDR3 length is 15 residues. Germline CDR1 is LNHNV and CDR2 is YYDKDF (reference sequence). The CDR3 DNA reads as TGTGCCACCAGCAGAGTCCAGGGGCTGACCTACGAGCAGTACTTC. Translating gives CATSRVQGLTYEQYF.

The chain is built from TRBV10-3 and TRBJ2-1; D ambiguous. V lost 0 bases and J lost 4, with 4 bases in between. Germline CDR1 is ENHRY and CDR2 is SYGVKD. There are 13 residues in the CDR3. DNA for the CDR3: TGTGCCATCAGTGAGTCTGCTTACAATGAGCAGTTCTTC. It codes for CAISESAYNEQFF.

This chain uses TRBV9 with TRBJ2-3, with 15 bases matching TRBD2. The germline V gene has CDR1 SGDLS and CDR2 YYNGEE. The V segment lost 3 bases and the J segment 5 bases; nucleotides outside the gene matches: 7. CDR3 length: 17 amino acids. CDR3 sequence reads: CASSGGLAGGLGDTQYF. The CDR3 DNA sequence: TGTGCCAGCAGCGGGGGACTAGCGGGAGGCCTGGGAGATACGCAGTATTTT.